The clone carrying this T cell receptor (beta chain) was found once. As processed by the authors: Reference gene primer amplification yielded estimated nucleated cell counts. Sequencing was performed with immunoSEQ multiplex PCR; in TCRdb, only in-frame clones are kept and a portion is missing. V, J and clone size were drawn from that table, and D and trimming were deduced from the DNA. The sample consists of 77,000 or so clones, approximately 85% of them appearing once. The data originate from a study of blood T cell repertoires in COVID-19. On the study more broadly: Whether acute or convalescent, the COVID-19 samples came from the United States, Italy and Spain. PBMCs, B-cell-depleted T cells, or T cells provided the cDNA or gDNA that made up the material.

Germline-derived CDR1 and CDR2 are SEHNR and FQNEAQ (reference sequence). V lost 5 bases to trimming and J lost 1 base; unmatched junction nucleotides: 10. The CDR3 contains 16 residues. The chain links TRBV7-9 to TRBJ2-7; 8 positions match TRBD1. This TCR came from a man aged 80 or over with acute or convalescent COVID-19. The specimen was peripheral blood. CDR3 sequence (DNA): TGTGCCAGCAGCCCGATGTCCGGGACAGGATCCTACGAGCAGTACTTC. Translation gives CASSPMSGTGSYEQYF. Complete variable domain (other parts from reference TRBV7-9 and TRBJ2-7): DTGVSQNPRHKITKRGQNVTFRCDPISEHNRLYWYRQTLGQGPEFLTYFQNEAQLEKSRLLSDRFSAERPKGSFSTLEIQRTEQGDSAMYLCASSPMSGTGSYEQYFGPGTRLTVT.